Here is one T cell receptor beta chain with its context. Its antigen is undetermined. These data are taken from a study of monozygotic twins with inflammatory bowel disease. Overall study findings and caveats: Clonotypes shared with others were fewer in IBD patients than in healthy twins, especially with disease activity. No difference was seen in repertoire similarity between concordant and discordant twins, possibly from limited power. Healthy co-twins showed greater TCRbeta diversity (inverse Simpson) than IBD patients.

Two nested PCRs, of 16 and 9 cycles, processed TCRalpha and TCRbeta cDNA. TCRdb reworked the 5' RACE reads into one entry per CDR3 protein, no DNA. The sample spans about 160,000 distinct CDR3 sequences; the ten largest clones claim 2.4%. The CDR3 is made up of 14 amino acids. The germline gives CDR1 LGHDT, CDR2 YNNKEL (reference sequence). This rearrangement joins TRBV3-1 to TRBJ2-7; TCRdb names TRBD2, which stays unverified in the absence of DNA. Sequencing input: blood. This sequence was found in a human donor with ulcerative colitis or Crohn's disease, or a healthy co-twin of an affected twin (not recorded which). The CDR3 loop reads CASTRGEALYEQYF.